These 10 T cell receptor beta chains originate from one sample sequenced in a study of identical twins. One entry per CDR3 protein results from TCRdb running MiXCR on the 5' RACE reads. The sample lists 700,000 or so distinct CDR3 sequences; 20% to 25% were seen once. These data also featured in a second study, about T cells expressing NK-cell markers.

Sequencing was done on a sample of PBMCs. The source is a woman between 18 and 29 years old in good health.

This clonotype has just one count. The V gene is TRBV20-1, the J gene TRBJ2-3; 13 nucleotides match TRBD2. CDR3 length: 14 residues. CDR1 DFQATT and CDR2 SNEGSKA come from the germline V gene (reference sequence). Unmatched junction bases numbered 5, after V lost 8 bases and J lost 3 bases. The CDR3 loop is CSTRTSGRTDTQYF. The CDR3 nucleotides are TGCAGTACCAGGACTAGCGGGAGAACAGATACGCAGTATTTT.

The J gene is TRBJ1-5, the V gene TRBV12-3 or TRBV12-4; 8 bases are shared with TRBD1. Losses at the gene ends were 5 bases for V and 8 bases for J; bases not matched to a gene: 5. This CDR3 is 13 amino acids long. The CDR3 region is CASSLDRVKPQHF. CDR3 nucleotide sequence: TGTGCCAGCAGTCTGGACAGGGTAAAGCCCCAGCATTTT.

Many counts were recorded for this clonotype. This chain uses TRBV7-9 with TRBJ2-1; 12 bases are a match to TRBD2. The V gene's germline CDR1 is SEHNR and CDR2 FQNEAQ (reference sequence). J was trimmed by 7 bases and V by 5 bases; bases with no gene match: 6. The CDR3 spans 15 residues. CDR3 protein: CASSLLAGGRNEQFF. The CDR3 DNA sequence: TGTGCCAGCAGCCTACTAGCGGGAGGCCGGAATGAGCAGTTCTTC. Supplemented by reference TRBV7-9 and TRBJ2-1, the full variable domain reads DTGVSQNPRHKITKRGQNVTFRCDPISEHNRLYWYRQTLGQGPEFLTYFQNEAQLEKSRLLSDRFSAERPKGSFSTLEIQRTEQGDSAMYLCASSLLAGGRNEQFFGPGTRLTVL.

This chain links TRBV12-3 or TRBV12-4 with TRBJ1-5, with 7 bases aligning to TRBD1. After removal of 6 bases from V and 3 bases from J, the junction contained 8 bases not matched to a gene. This CDR3 contains 15 residues. CDR3 amino acids: CASRPTGATNQPQHF. DNA of the CDR3: TGTGCCAGCAGGCCTACAGGGGCAACCAATCAGCCCCAGCATTTT.

This clonotype was seen many times. The rearrangement uses TRBV6-1 and TRBJ1-3, with 7 positions matching TRBD1. The V segment lost 8 bases and the J segment 0 bases; nucleotides outside the gene matches: 10. This CDR3 is 16 amino acids long. Germline V gene lookup returns CDR1 MNHNS and CDR2 SASEGT. The CDR3 coding sequence is TGTGCCAGCCACCCCGGGACAGCGGGCTCTGGAAACACCATATATTTT. It codes for CASHPGTAGSGNTIYF.

This rearrangement joins TRBV7-2 to TRBJ2-2; no clear D. The V gene's germline CDR1 is SGHTA and CDR2 FQGNSA. V was trimmed by 4 bases and J by 5 bases, leaving 8 bases between them. This CDR3 is built from 13 residues. CDR3 nucleotides: TGTGCCAGCAGCTACTACAAGACCGGGGAGCTGTTTTTT. Protein sequence: CASSYYKTGELFF.

In its sample, this clonotype was seen many times. The gene calls are TRBV12-3 or TRBV12-4 and TRBJ1-2; no firm D call. This CDR3 comprises 12 residues. With 8 bases removed from V and 0 bases from J, the gap between germline ends came to 7 bases. DNA of the CDR3: TGTGCCAGCGTGGGTGCTAACTATGGCTACACCTTC. Translation: CASVGANYGYTF.

The chain recombines TRBV12-3 or TRBV12-4 with TRBJ1-4; D is uncertain. The ends were cut back, 6 bases at V and 8 bases at J, with 10 bases in the middle. The length of the CDR3 is 12 residues. CDR3 in amino acids: CASSPRSEKLFF. DNA for the CDR3: TGTGCCAGCAGCCCCAGGTCCGAAAAACTGTTTTTT.

This clonotype came up many times. The genes are TRBV5-1 and TRBJ2-7; D unclear. Trimming removed 4 bases at V and 4 bases at J, with 9 bases between. Germline V gives CDR1 SGHRS, CDR2 YFSETQ. The CDR3 length is 12 residues. The CDR3 region has the DNA TGCGCCAGCAGCCCGGACGCATACGAGCAGTACTTC. Its protein is CASSPDAYEQYF.

This clonotype was observed many times. The genes are TRBV9 and TRBJ1-4; D ambiguous. Germline V gene sequence: CDR1 SGDLS, CDR2 YYNGEE. This CDR3 spans 13 amino acids. V was pared by 2 bases and J by 8 bases, with 10 bases between. The CDR3 sequence: CASSVSGGEKLFF. CDR3 nucleotide sequence: TGTGCCAGCAGCGTCTCGGGTGGCGAAAAACTGTTTTTT.